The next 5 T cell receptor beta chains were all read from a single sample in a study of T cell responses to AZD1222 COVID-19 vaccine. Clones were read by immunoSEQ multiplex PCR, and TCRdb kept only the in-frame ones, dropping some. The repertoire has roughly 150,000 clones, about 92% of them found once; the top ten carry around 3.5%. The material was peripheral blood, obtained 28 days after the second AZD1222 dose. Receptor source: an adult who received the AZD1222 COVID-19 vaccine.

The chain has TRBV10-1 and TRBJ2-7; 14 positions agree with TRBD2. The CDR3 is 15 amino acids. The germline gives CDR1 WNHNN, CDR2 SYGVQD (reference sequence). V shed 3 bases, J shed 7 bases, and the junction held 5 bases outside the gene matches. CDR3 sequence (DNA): TGCGCCAGCAGTGACGGGACTAGCGGGAGAGGTGAGCAGTACTTC. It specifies CASSDGTSGRGEQYF.

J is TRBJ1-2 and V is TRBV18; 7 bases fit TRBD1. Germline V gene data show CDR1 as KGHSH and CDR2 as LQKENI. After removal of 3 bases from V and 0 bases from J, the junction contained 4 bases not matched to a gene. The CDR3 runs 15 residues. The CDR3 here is CASSPGQESNYGYTF. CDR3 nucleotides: TGTGCCAGCTCACCCGGACAGGAGTCTAACTATGGCTACACCTTC.

The CDR3 DNA reads TGTGCCAGCAGCTTACCAAGGGCGGCCCGGGGGAGCTATGAGCAGTTCTTC. Protein sequence: CASSLPRAARGSYEQFF. The chain couples TRBV7-6 to TRBJ2-1; a weak D match, TRBD2 (6 bases). The ends were cut back, 2 bases at V and 8 bases at J, with 22 bases in the middle. Germline CDR1 and CDR2: SGHVS and FNYEAQ. The CDR3 contains 17 residues.

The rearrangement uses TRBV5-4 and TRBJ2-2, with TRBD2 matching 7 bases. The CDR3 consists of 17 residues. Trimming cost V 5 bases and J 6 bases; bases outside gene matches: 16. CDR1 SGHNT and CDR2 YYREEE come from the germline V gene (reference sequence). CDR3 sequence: CASRRRPSGVGAGELFF. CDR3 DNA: TGTGCCAGCAGAAGAAGGCCTAGCGGAGTTGGGGCCGGGGAGCTGTTTTTT.

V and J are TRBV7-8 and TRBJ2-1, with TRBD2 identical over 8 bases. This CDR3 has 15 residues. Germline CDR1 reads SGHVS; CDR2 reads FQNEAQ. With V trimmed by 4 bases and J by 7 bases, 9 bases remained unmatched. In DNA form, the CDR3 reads TGTGCCAGCAGCTCAGCCGGGACTAGAGGGAATGAGCAGTTCTTC. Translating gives CASSSAGTRGNEQFF.